This T cell receptor (beta chain) appears in the sequencing data of a study of post-analysis software for immune sequencing data. General study results and limits: About five TRBV segments (TRBV5-6, TRBV5-1 and TRBV20-1 among them) occurred more frequently in patients than in controls. Those samples that were prepared in the same batch co-clustered strongly by F measure.

This CDR3 is 16 amino acids long. The V and J ends lost 3 bases and 4 bases, in that order; junction bases with no gene match: 9. Germline V gene data show CDR1 as SGHDN and CDR2 as FVKESK. Unique molecular identifiers were built into the TCR beta cDNA libraries. T cells numbering about 0.85 to 11 million yielded cDNA molecules that totaled about 500,000. Each CDR3 protein gets one entry after TCRdb re-called the PCR reads with MiXCR. The table records some 160,000 distinct CDR3 sequences, about 37% of them present only once. About this clonotype itself: The antigen remains undetermined.

The J gene is TRBJ2-3, the V gene TRBV14, with 8 bases lining up with TRBD2. This sequence originates from a girl aged 5-17 years with multiple sclerosis. The input for sequencing was blood, taken after autologous hematopoietic stem cell transplantation. CDR3 protein: CASSHTPGLGADTQYF. CDR3 DNA sequence: TGTGCCAGCAGCCACACACCGGGACTAGGGGCAGATACGCAGTATTTT.